The rows below give T cell receptor beta chains drawn from one sample of a study of beta chain features in type 1 diabetes. Profiled with immunoSEQ multiplex PCR; TCRdb holds only in-frame clones, not every one. The sample yields 310,000 or so clones, around 10% seen once. The sample was naive CD4+ T cells from blood. The receptors were sampled from a woman aged 25-40 years in good health. Both conserved end residues are part of each CDR3. D genes are given only for firm matches. The size of a clone is reported for some rows only, either as once, few or many, or as a class for expanded clones.

cdr3_aa: CASSGGLAGDEQYF; cdr3_nt: TGTGCCAGCAGTGGGGGACTAGCGGGAGACGAGCAGTACTTC; clone_size: .; v_call: TRBV2; d_call: TRBD2; j_call: TRBJ2-7
cdr3_aa: CASSSPSFRGRSYEKLFF; cdr3_nt: TGTGCCAGCAGCTCTCCGTCGTTTAGAGGGCGGTCGTATGAAAAACTGTTTTTT; clone_size: .; v_call: TRBV11-2; d_call: .; j_call: TRBJ1-4
cdr3_aa: CASSQDFGTGLNYGYTF; cdr3_nt: TGTGCCAGCAGCCAAGATTTCGGGACAGGGTTGAACTATGGCTACACCTTC; clone_size: few; v_call: TRBV4-2; d_call: TRBD1; j_call: TRBJ1-2
cdr3_aa: CASSLIWTGGNYGYTF; cdr3_nt: TGTGCCAGCAGCTTAATATGGACAGGTGGTAACTATGGCTACACCTTC; clone_size: few; v_call: TRBV7-2; d_call: TRBD1; j_call: TRBJ1-2
cdr3_aa: CASSPRTGGDEQYF; cdr3_nt: TGTGCCAGCAGCCCCCGGACAGGGGGCGACGAGCAGTACTTC; clone_size: few; v_call: TRBV7-9; d_call: TRBD1; j_call: TRBJ2-7
cdr3_aa: CASSPRQGSGTQYF; cdr3_nt: TGTGCCAGCAGCCCTAGACAGGGGTCGGGGACCCAGTACTTC; clone_size: .; v_call: TRBV5-4; d_call: TRBD1; j_call: TRBJ2-5
cdr3_aa: CASGSLDKNTEAFF; cdr3_nt: TGTGCCAGCGGATCATTAGACAAGAACACTGAAGCTTTCTTT; clone_size: .; v_call: TRBV2; d_call: .; j_call: TRBJ1-1
cdr3_aa: CASSRTVSYEQYF; cdr3_nt: TGTGCCAGCAGCAGAACAGTATCTTACGAGCAGTACTTC; clone_size: few; v_call: TRBV7-2; d_call: .; j_call: TRBJ2-7
cdr3_aa: CASSQDYGLAGGRTDTQYF; cdr3_nt: TGCGCCAGCAGCCAAGACTACGGACTAGCGGGAGGACGAACAGATACGCAGTATTTT; clone_size: .; v_call: TRBV4-3; d_call: TRBD2; j_call: TRBJ2-3
cdr3_aa: CASSPPRTGGTDTQYF; cdr3_nt: TGTGCCAGCTCACCACCCCGGACAGGGGGCACAGATACGCAGTATTTT; clone_size: .; v_call: TRBV18; d_call: TRBD1; j_call: TRBJ2-3